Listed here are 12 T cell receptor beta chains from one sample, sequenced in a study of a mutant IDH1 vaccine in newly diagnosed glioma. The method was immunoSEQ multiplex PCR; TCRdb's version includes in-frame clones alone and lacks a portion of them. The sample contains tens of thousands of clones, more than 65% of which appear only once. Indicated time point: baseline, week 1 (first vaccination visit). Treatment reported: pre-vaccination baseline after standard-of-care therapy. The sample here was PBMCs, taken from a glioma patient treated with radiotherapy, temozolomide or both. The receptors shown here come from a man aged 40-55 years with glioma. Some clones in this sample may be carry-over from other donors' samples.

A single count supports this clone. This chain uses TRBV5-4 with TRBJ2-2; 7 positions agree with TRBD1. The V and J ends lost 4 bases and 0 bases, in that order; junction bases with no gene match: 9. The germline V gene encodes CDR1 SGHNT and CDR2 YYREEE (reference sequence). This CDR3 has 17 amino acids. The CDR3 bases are TGTGCCAGCAGCCCACTCTCCGGGACAGCGAACACCGGGGAGCTGTTTTTT. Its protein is CASSPLSGTANTGELFF.

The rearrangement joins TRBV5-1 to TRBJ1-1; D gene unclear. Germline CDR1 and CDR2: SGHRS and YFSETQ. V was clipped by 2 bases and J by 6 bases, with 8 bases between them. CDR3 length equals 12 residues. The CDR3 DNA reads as TGCGCCAGCAGCTTCCCAGGCCCTGAAGCTTTCTTT. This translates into CASSFPGPEAFF.

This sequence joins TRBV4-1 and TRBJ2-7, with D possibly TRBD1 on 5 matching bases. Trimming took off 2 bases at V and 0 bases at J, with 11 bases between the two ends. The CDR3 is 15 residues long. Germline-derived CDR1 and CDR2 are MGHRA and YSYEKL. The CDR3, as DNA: TGCGCCAGCAGCCAAAGACAGATGAGCTCCTACGAGCAGTACTTC. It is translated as CASSQRQMSSYEQYF.

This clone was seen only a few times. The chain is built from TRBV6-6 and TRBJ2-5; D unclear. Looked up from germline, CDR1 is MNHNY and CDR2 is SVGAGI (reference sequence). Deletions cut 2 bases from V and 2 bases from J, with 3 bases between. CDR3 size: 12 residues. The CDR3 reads CASSYRQETQYF. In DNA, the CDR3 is TGTGCCAGCAGTTACCGGCAAGAGACCCAGTACTTC.

CDR3 bases: TGTGCCACCGAGGGAGATGGAGCCTTAGGATTGAATGGCTACACCTTC. Protein product: CATEGDGALGLNGYTF. The chain employs TRBV25-1 and TRBJ1-2, with D unclear. The CDR3 covers 16 residues. V dropped 10 bases and J dropped 6 bases, with 27 bases sitting between them. Germline V gene lookup returns CDR1 MGHDK and CDR2 SYGVNS.

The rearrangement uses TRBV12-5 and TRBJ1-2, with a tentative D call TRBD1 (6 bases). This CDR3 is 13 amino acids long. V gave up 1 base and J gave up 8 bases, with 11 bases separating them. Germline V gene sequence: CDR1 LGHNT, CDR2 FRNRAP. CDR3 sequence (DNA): TGTGCTAGTGGTTTGGGGGCAGGGGTCGGCTACACCTTC. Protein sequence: CASGLGAGVGYTF.

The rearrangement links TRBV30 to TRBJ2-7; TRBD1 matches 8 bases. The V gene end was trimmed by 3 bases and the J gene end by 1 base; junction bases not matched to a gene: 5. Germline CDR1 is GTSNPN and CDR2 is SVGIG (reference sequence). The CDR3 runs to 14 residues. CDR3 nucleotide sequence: TGTGCCTGGAGGTCCGGACAGGGATCCTACGAGCAGTACTTC. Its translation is CAWRSGQGSYEQYF.

Written as DNA, the CDR3 is TGTGCCAGCAGCTTGGCCAGGGGGCCGCAGCCCCAGCATTTT. Translated: CASSLARGPQPQHF. The chain couples TRBV5-6 to TRBJ1-5; TRBD1 matches at 8 bases. After removal of 0 bases from V and 7 bases from J, the junction contained 3 bases not matched to a gene. The CDR3 consists of 14 residues. In germline, CDR1 is SGHDT, CDR2 YYEEEE.

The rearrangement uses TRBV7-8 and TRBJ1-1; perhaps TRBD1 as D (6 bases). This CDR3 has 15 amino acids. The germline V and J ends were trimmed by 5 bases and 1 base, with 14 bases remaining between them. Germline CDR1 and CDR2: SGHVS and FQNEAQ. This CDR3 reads CASSPPTGRNTEAFF. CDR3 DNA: TGTGCCAGCAGCCCCCCGACAGGAAGGAACACTGAAGCTTTCTTT.

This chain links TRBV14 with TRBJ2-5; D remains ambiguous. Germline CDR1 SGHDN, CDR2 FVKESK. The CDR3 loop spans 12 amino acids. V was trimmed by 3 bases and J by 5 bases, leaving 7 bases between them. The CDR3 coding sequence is TGTGCCAGCAGCCAGCTTGTGGAGACCCAGTACTTC. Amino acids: CASSQLVETQYF. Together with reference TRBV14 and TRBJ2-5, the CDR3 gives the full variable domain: EAGVTQFPSHSVIEKGQTVTLRCDPISGHDNLYWYRRVMGKEIKFLLHFVKESKQDESGMPNNRFLAERTGGTYSTLKVQPAELEDSGVYFCASSQLVETQYFGPGTRLLVL.

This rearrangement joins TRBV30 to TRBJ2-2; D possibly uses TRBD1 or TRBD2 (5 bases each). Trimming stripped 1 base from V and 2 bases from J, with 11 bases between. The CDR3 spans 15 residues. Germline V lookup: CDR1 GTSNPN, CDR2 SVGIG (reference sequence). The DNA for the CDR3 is TGTGCCTGGAGTGCGGGGCTGGGTAACACCGGGGAGCTGTTTTTT. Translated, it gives CAWSAGLGNTGELFF. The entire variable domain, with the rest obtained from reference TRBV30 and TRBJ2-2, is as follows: SQTIHQWPATLVQPVGSPLSLECTVEGTSNPNLYWYRQAAGRGLQLLFYSVGIGQISSEVPQNLSASRPQDRQFILSSKKLLLSDSGFYLCAWSAGLGNTGELFFGEGSRLTVL.

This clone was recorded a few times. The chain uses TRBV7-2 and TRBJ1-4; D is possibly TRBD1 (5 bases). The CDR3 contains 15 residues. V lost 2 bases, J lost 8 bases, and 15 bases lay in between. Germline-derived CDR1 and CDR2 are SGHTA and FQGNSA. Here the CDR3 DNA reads TGTGCCAGCAGCTTAACTTGGGACCCCCGAGAAAAACTGTTTTTT. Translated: CASSLTWDPREKLFF. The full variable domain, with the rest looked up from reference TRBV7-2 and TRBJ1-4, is GAGVSQSPSNKVTEKGKDVELRCDPISGHTALYWYRQSLGQGLEFLIYFQGNSAPDKSGLPSDRFSAERTGGSVSTLTIQRTQQEDSAVYLCASSLTWDPREKLFFGSGTQLSVL.